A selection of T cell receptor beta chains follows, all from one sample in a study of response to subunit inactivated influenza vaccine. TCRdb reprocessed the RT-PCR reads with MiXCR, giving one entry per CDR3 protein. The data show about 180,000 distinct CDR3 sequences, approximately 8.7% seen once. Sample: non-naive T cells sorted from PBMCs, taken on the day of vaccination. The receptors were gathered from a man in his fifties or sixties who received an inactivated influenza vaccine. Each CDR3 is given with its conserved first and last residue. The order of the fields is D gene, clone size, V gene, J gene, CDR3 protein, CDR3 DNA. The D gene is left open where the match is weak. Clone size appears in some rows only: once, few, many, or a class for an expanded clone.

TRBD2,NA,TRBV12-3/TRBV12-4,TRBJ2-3,CASSLLLAGDLTDTQYF,TGTGCCAGCAGTTTATTACTAGCGGGAGATCTCACAGATACGCAGTATTTT
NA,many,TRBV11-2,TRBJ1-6,CASSSVGGRAYNSPLHF,TGTGCCAGCAGCTCCGTGGGGGGGCGAGCTTATAATTCACCCCTCCACTTT
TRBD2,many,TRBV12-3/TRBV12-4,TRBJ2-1,CASGLAGAGNEQFF,TGTGCCAGCGGACTAGCGGGAGCAGGAAATGAGCAGTTCTTC
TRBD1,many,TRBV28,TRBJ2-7,CASSLPDRVAYEQYF,TGTGCCAGCAGTTTACCGGACAGGGTTGCCTACGAGCAGTACTTC
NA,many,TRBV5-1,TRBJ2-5,CASSPSDRTKETQYF,TGCGCCAGCAGCCCGTCGGACAGAACGAAAGAGACCCAGTACTTC
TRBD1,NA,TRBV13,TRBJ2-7,CASTRVGTVGSYEQYF,TGTGCCAGCACCCGGGTGGGGACAGTCGGCTCCTACGAGCAGTACTTC
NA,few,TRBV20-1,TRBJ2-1,CSARDWAGFEYNEQFF,TGCAGTGCTAGAGATTGGGCGGGATTCGAGTACAATGAGCAGTTCTTC
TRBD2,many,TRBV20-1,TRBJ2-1,CSARGSGGSNEQFF,TGCAGTGCTAGAGGTAGCGGGGGTTCCAATGAGCAGTTCTTC
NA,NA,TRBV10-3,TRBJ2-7,CAISESGVGGGYEQYF,TGTGCCATCAGTGAGTCGGGAGTGGGAGGGGGCTACGAGCAGTACTTC
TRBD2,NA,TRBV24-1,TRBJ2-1,CATSDFRLAGNEQFF,TGTGCCACCAGTGATTTTCGCCTAGCGGGCAATGAGCAGTTCTTC
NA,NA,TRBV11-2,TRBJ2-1,CASSSRNEQFF,TGTGCCAGCAGCTCCCGCAATGAGCAGTTCTTC
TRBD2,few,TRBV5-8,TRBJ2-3,CASSFRVSGIADTQYF,TGTGCCAGCAGCTTTCGGGTTAGCGGGATAGCGGATACGCAGTATTTT
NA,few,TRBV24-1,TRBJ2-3,CATSVQGGTDTQYF,TGTGCCACCAGTGTCCAGGGAGGCACAGATACGCAGTATTTT
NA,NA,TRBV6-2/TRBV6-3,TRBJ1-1,CASRPNRAFQAFF,TGTGCCAGCAGGCCAAACAGGGCGTTTCAGGCTTTCTTT
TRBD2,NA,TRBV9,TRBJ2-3,CASSPLTSGGVTDTQYF,TGTGCCAGCAGCCCACTGACTAGCGGGGGGGTTACAGATACGCAGTATTTT
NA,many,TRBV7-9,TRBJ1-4,CASSLVIATNEKLFF,TGTGCCAGCAGCTTAGTCATTGCAACTAATGAAAAACTGTTTTTT
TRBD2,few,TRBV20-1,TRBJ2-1,CSAQPFSGGNYNEQFF,TGCAGTGCCCAACCTTTTAGCGGGGGGAACTACAATGAGCAGTTCTTC
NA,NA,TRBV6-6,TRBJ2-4,CASSYGGAIQYF,TGTGCCAGCAGTTACGGCGGGGCCATTCAGTACTTC
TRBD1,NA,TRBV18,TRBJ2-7,CASSRGPGSYEQYF,TGTGCCAGCTCGAGGGGGCCAGGCTCCTACGAGCAGTACTTC
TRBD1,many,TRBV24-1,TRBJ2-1,CATSVGQGFDNEQFF,TGTGCCACCAGTGTAGGACAGGGTTTCGACAATGAGCAGTTCTTC
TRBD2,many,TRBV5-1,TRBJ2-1,CATQTSNGAQQQFF,TGCGCCACCCAGACTAGCAATGGGGCTCAGCAACAGTTCTTC
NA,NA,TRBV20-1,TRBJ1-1,CSAVTMNTEAFF,TGCAGTGCCGTAACTATGAACACTGAAGCTTTCTTT
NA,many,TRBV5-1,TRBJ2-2,CASRESNTGELFF,TGCGCCAGCAGAGAATCGAACACCGGGGAGCTGTTTTTT
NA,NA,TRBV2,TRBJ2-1,CASSEDWGEDEQFF,TGTGCCAGCAGTGAAGACTGGGGAGAGGATGAGCAGTTCTTC
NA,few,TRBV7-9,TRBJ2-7,CASSLVGSRYEQYF,TGTGCCAGCAGCTTAGTGGGGTCGAGATACGAGCAGTACTTC
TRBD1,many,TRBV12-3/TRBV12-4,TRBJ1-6,CASRDRGSPNSPLHF,TGTGCCAGCAGGGACAGGGGATCCCCCAATTCACCCCTCCACTTT
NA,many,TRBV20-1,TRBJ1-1,CSASRGGRGTEAFF,TGCAGTGCTAGCCGGGGTGGCAGGGGAACTGAAGCTTTCTTT
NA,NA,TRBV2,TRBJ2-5,CASSEWAGAFQETQYF,TGTGCCAGCAGTGAATGGGCGGGGGCTTTCCAAGAGACCCAGTACTTC
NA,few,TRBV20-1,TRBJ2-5,CSARGRAGWQETQYF,TGCAGTGCTAGAGGGAGGGCGGGGTGGCAAGAGACCCAGTACTTC
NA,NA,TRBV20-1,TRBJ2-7,CSAGGDYEQYF,TGCAGTGCCGGAGGTGACTACGAGCAGTACTTC
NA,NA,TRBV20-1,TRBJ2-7,CSARVEVLGSYEQYF,TGCAGTGCTAGAGTTGAGGTTTTGGGGTCCTACGAGCAGTACTTC
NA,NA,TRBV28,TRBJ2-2,CASSITGRGGELFF,TGTGCCAGCAGTATCACAGGGCGGGGCGGGGAGCTGTTTTTT
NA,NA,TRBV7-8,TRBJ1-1,CASSKTGWGGDTEAFF,TGTGCCAGCAGCAAAACGGGGTGGGGAGGGGACACTGAAGCTTTCTTT
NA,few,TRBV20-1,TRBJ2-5,CSAQGGVGETQYF,TGCAGTGCTCAGGGGGGCGTGGGGGAGACCCAGTACTTC
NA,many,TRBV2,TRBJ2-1,CASSEIVGRSNEQFF,TGTGCCAGCAGTGAAATAGTAGGTAGGAGCAATGAGCAGTTCTTC
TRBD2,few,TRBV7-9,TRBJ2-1,CASSAPPGLAGMFEQFF,TGTGCCAGCAGCGCGCCGCCGGGACTAGCGGGAATGTTTGAGCAGTTCTTC
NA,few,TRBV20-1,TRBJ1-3,CSARDQNKNTIYF,TGCAGTGCTAGAGACCAAAATAAAAACACCATATATTTT